The clone carrying this TCR beta chain was seen only a few times. These data are taken from a study of blood T cell repertoires in COVID-19. Source study methods: Nucleated cell counts were estimated from reference gene primer amplification. The method was immunoSEQ multiplex PCR; TCRdb's version includes in-frame clones alone and lacks a portion of them. V, J and clone size are taken as reported in that table, and D and trimming were inferred from the DNA itself. The profile shows about 140,000 clones, around 80% of them singletons. The junction had 11 bases not matched to a gene; V was cut back by 9 bases and J by 9 bases. CDR3 size: 14 residues. Germline CDR1 SGHTA, CDR2 FQGNSA.

This chain uses TRBV7-2 with TRBJ1-6, with 7 positions matching TRBD1. The TCR comes from a man in his sixties with active or convalescent COVID-19. Source material: peripheral blood. The CDR3 nucleotides are TGTGCCAGTAAAGACGGGACAGCCATTTCACCCCTCCACTTT. It encodes CASKDGTAISPLHF.